This T cell receptor (beta chain) was captured in a study of blood T cells in healthy people across ages. Study-level information: About one barcoded beta molecule per two T cells was captured by template switching.

Study outcomes and limitations: Naive and antigen-experienced cells were not separated, limiting conclusive comparison. In the absence of known donor CMV status, changes in expanded clonotypes were possibly confounded.

This clonotype was recorded a few times. What it binds is unknown. Primed by a sample-barcoded 5' primer and a J-beta primer mix, a second PCR proceeded for about 6 to 11 cycles. Every cDNA was tagged by a template-switch adaptor with 12 random nucleotides. TCRdb processed the 5' RACE reads anew with MiXCR; each CDR3 protein has one entry. The data show roughly 570,000 distinct CDR3 sequences, with roughly a quarter seen just once and 15% to 20% held by the top ten. The V and J ends lost 6 bases and 8 bases respectively, with 19 bases between them. The CDR3 extends over 14 amino acids. CDR1 DFQATT and CDR2 SNEGSKA come from the germline V gene (reference sequence).

The chain recombines TRBV20-1 with TRBJ1-4; D is perhaps TRBD1 (5 bases). The clonotype originates from a woman in her seventies in good health. Material for sequencing was blood. The CDR3 loop reads CSASGDFEGEKLFF. In DNA, the CDR3 is TGCAGTGCCAGTGGGGACTTCGAAGGCGAAAAACTGTTTTTT.